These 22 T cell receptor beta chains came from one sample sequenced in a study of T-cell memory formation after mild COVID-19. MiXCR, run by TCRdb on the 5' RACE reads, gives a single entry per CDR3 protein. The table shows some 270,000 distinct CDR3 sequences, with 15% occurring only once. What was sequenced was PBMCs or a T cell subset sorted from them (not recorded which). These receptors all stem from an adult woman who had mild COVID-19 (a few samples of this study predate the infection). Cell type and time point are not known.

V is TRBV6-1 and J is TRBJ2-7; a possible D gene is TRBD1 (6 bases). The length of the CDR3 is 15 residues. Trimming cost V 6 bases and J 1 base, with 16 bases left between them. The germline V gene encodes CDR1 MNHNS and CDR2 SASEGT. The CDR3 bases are TGTGCCAGCAGAAAGGGTACAGGGAATTCCTACGAGCAGTACTTC. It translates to CASRKGTGNSYEQYF.

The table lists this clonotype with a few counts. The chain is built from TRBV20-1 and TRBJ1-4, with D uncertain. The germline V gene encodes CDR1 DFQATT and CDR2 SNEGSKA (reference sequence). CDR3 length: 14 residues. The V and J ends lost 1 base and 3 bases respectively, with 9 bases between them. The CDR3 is CSARARMSNEKLFF. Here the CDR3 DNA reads TGCAGTGCTAGAGCGAGAATGTCTAATGAAAAACTGTTTTTT.

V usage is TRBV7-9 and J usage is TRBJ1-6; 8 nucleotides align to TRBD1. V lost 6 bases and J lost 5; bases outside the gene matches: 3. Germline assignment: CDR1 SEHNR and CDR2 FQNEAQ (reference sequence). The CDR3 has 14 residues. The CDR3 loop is CASRETGDNSPLHF. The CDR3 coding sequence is TGTGCCAGCAGAGAGACAGGGGATAATTCACCCCTCCACTTT.

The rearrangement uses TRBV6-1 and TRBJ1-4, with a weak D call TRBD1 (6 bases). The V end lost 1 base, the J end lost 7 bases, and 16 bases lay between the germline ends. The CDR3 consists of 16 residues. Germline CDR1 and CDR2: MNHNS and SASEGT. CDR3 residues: CASSEGWRGRGEKLFF. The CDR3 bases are TGTGCCAGCAGTGAAGGGTGGCGGGGGCGCGGTGAAAAACTGTTTTTT.

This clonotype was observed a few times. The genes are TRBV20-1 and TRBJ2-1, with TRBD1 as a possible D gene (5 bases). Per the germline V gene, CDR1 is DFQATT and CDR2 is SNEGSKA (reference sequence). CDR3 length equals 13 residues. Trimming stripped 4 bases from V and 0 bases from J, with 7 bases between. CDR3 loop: CSATGHSYNEQFF. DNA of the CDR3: TGCAGTGCTACAGGGCACTCCTACAATGAGCAGTTCTTC.

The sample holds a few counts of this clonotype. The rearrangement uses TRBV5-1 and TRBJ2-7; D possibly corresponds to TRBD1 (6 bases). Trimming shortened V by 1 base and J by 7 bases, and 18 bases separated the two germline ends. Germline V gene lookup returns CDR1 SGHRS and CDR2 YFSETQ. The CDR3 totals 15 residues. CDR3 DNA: TGCGCCAGCAGCTTGCGGGACAAGGCCGAGGGGGAGCAGTACTTC. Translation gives CASSLRDKAEGEQYF. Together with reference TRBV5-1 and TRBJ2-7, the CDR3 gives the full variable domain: KAGVTQTPRYLIKTRGQQVTLSCSPISGHRSVSWYQQTPGQGLQFLFEYFSETQRNKGNFPGRFSGRQFSNSRSEMNVSTLELGDSALYLCASSLRDKAEGEQYFGPGTRLTVT.

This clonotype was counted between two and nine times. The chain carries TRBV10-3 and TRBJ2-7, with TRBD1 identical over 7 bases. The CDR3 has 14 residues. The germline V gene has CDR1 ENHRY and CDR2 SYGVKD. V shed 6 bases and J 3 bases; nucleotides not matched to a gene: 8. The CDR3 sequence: CAIRGDRGNYEQYF. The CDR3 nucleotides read TGTGCCATCAGGGGGGACAGAGGCAACTACGAGCAGTACTTC.

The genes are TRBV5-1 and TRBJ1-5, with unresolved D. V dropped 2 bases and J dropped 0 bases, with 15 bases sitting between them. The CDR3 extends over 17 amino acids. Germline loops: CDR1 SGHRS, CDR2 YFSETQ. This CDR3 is CASSFGPAENSNQPQHF. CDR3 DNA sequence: TGCGCCAGCAGCTTCGGGCCAGCGGAGAATAGCAATCAGCCCCAGCATTTT.

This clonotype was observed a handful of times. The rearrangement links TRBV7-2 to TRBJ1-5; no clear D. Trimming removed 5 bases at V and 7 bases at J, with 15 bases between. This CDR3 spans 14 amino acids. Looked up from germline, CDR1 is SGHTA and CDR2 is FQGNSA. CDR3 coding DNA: TGTGCCAGCAGCCCAACAATTAGTGGGCAGCCCCAGCATTTT. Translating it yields CASSPTISGQPQHF.

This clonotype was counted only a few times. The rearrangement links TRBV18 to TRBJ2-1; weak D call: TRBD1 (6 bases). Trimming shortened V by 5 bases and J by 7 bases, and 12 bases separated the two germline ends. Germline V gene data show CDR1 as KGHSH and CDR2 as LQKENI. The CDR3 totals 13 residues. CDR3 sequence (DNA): TGTGCCAGCTCAGAAGGGGGTTTGAATGAGCAGTTCTTC. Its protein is CASSEGGLNEQFF. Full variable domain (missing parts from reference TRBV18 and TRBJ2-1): NAGVMQNPRHLVRRRGQEARLRCSPMKGHSHVYWYRQLPEEGLKFMVYLQKENIIDESGMPKERFSAEFPKEGPSILRIQQVVRGDSAAYFCASSEGGLNEQFFGPGTRLTVL.

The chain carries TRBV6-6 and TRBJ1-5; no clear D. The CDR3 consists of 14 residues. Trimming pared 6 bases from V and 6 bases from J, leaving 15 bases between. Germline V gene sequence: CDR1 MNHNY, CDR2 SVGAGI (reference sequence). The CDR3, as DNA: TGTGCCAGCAGGGATAGCGGGGTTTTTCAGCCCCAGCATTTT. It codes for CASRDSGVFQPQHF.

In nucleotides, the CDR3 is TGTGCCAGCAGCCATTTTGCGTTGGGCACAGATACGCAGTATTTT. This sequence encodes CASSHFALGTDTQYF. This rearrangement joins TRBV7-8 to TRBJ2-3; D gene uncertain. The germline V gene encodes CDR1 SGHVS and CDR2 FQNEAQ. Trimming took off 5 bases at V and 1 base at J, with 13 bases between the two ends. The CDR3 loop spans 15 amino acids. Combining the CDR3 with reference TRBV7-8 and TRBJ2-3 gives the whole variable domain GAGVSQSPRYKVAKRGQDVALRCDPISGHVSLFWYQQALGQGPEFLTYFQNEAQLDKSGLPSDRFFAERPEGSVSTLKIQRTQQEDSAVYLCASSHFALGTDTQYFGPGTRLTVL.

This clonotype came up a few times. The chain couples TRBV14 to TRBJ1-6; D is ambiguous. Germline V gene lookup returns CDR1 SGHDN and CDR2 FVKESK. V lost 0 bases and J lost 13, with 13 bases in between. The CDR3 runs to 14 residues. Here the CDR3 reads CASSQEGFLGPLHF. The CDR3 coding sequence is TGTGCCAGCAGCCAAGAAGGATTTCTCGGGCCCCTCCACTTT.

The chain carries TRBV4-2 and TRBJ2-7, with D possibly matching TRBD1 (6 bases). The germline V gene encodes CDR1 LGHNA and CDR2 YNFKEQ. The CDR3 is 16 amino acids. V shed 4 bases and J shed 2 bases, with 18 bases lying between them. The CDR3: CASSREPGTQTYEQYF. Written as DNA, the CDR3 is TGTGCCAGCAGCCGAGAGCCTGGGACACAAACCTACGAGCAGTACTTC.

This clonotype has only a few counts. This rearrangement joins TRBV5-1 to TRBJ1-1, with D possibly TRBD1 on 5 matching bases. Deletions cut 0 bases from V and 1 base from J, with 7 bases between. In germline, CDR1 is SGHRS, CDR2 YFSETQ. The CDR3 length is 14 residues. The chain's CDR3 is CASSLDRTNTEAFF. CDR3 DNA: TGCGCCAGCAGCTTGGACAGGACGAACACTGAAGCTTTCTTT. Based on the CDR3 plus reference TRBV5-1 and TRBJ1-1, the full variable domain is KAGVTQTPRYLIKTRGQQVTLSCSPISGHRSVSWYQQTPGQGLQFLFEYFSETQRNKGNFPGRFSGRQFSNSRSEMNVSTLELGDSALYLCASSLDRTNTEAFFGQGTRLTVV.

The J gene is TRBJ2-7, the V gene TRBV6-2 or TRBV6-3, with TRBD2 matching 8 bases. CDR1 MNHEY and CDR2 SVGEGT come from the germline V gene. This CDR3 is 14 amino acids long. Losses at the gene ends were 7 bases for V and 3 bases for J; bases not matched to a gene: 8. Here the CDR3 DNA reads TGTGCCAGCAACTTAGCGGGAAACGTCTACGAGCAGTACTTC. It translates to CASNLAGNVYEQYF.

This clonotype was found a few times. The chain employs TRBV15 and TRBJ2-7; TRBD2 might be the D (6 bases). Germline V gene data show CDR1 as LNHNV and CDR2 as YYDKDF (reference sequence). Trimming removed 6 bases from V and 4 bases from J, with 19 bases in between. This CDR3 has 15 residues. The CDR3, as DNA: TGTGCCACCAGGTCAAAGGGGCCCGGGGGATACGAGCAGTACTTC. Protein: CATRSKGPGGYEQYF.

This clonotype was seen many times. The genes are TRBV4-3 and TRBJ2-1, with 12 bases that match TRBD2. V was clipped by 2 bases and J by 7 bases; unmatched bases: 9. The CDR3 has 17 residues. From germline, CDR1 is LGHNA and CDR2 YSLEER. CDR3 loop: CASSQRAGTSGLNEQFF. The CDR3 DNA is TGCGCCAGCAGCCAAAGAGCCGGGACTAGCGGGTTAAATGAGCAGTTCTTC.

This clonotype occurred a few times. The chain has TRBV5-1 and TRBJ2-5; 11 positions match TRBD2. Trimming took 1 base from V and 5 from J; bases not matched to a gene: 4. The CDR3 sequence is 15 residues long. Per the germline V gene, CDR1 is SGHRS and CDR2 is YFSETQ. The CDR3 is CASSLTSGRGETQYF. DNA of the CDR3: TGCGCCAGCAGCTTGACTAGCGGGAGAGGGGAGACCCAGTACTTC.

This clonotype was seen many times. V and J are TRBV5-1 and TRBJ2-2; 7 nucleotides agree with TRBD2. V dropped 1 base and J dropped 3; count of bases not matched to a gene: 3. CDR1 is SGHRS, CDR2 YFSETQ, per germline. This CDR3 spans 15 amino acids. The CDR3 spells CASSLSLADTGELFF. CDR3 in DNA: TGCGCCAGCAGCTTGAGCCTAGCGGACACCGGGGAGCTGTTTTTT.

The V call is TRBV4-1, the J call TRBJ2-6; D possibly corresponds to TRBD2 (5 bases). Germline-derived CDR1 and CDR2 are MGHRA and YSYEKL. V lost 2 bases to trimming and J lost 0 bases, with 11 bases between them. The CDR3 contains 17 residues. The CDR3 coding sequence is TGCGCCAGCAGCCAAACGCGGGCCATCTCTGGGGCCAACGTCCTGACTTTC. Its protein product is CASSQTRAISGANVLTF.

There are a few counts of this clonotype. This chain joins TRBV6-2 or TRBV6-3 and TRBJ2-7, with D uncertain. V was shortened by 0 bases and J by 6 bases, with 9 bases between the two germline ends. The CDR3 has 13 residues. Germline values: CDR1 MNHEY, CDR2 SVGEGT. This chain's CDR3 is CASSYSGQVEQYF. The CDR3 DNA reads TGTGCCAGCAGTTACTCAGGGCAAGTCGAGCAGTACTTC.